Presented here are 26 T cell receptor beta chains from one specimen sequenced in a study of vaccination effects on CD4 cells after COVID-19. Clones were read by immunoSEQ multiplex PCR, and TCRdb kept only the in-frame ones, dropping some. The table records 22,000 or so clones, approximately 79% of them present only once. Prior to sequencing, the ViraFEST assay stimulated PBMC with viral peptide pools, which expanded the antigen-specific CD4+ T cells. On day 10 of culture, CD4+ T cells were separated out. Participants each got two BNT162b2 or mRNA-1273 vaccine doses. Their recognized antigens are unknown. This sample comprised CD4+ T cells from PBMCs cultured with HCoV-229E spike peptides, obtained after COVID-19 vaccination. The receptors were gathered from a human donor who received a COVID-19 vaccine.

V usage is TRBV19 and J usage is TRBJ2-1; D possibly corresponds to TRBD2 (6 bases). From germline, CDR1 is LNHDA and CDR2 SQIVND (reference sequence). CDR3 length: 17 amino acids. V dropped 9 bases and J dropped 4 bases, with 25 bases sitting between them. This CDR3 reads CARKIGLDFGTYNEQFF. The CDR3 coding sequence is TGTGCCAGAAAGATCGGCTTAGATTTCGGGACTTACAATGAGCAGTTCTTC.

The J gene is TRBJ2-7, the V gene TRBV6-5; weak D call: TRBD1 (6 bases). Trimming took 6 bases from V and 4 from J, leaving 10 bases between them. The CDR3 sequence is 12 residues long. Per germline, CDR1 MNHEY and CDR2 SVGAGI. The CDR3: CASSDGQYEQYF. In DNA form, the CDR3 reads TGTGCCAGCAGCGACGGACAGTACGAGCAGTACTTC.

V usage is TRBV6-1 and J usage is TRBJ2-7, with TRBD2 matching 7 bases. Losses at the gene ends were 1 base for V and 3 bases for J; bases not matched to a gene: 18. The CDR3 spans 19 residues. Germline assignment: CDR1 MNHNS and CDR2 SASEGT. CDR3 protein: CASSEVGGRSLTSLYEQYF. In DNA form, the CDR3 reads TGTGCCAGCAGTGAAGTCGGCGGGAGATCCCTAACGTCCCTCTACGAGCAGTACTTC.

The chain combines TRBV7-7 with TRBJ2-2; weak D call: TRBD2 (6 bases). Trimming cost V 5 bases and J 1 base, with 14 bases left between them. Looked up from germline, CDR1 is SSHAT and CDR2 is FNYEAQ (reference sequence). The CDR3 has 16 residues. Here the CDR3 reads CASSPGRLVNTGELFF. CDR3 coding DNA: TGTGCCAGCAGCCCGGGTAGACTAGTGAACACCGGGGAGCTGTTTTTT.

The CDR3 DNA sequence: TGTGCCAGTAGTATCCCAGGTTTTTACACCGGGGAGCTGTTTTTT. It yields the protein CASSIPGFYTGELFF. The chain is built from TRBV19 and TRBJ2-2; D gene uncertain. Germline V gene data show CDR1 as LNHDA and CDR2 as SQIVND (reference sequence). The V and J ends lost 3 bases and 3 bases respectively, with 11 bases between them. CDR3 size: 15 residues.

A remark on this clone: One end of the junction varies from germline; a read error may be responsible. The genes are TRBV5-4 and TRBJ1-1; D ambiguous. The CDR3 runs 14 residues. The V gene's germline CDR1 is SGHNT and CDR2 YYREEE (reference sequence). The CDR3 region is CASSLPAMNAEAFF. CDR3 nucleotide sequence: TGTGCCAGCAGCTTGCCTGCCATGAACGCTGAAGCTTTCTTT. The full variable domain, completed using reference TRBV5-4 and TRBJ1-1, is ETGVTQSPTHLIKTRGQQVTLRCSSQSGHNTVSWYQQALGQGPQFIFQYYREEENGRGNFPPRFSGLQFPNYSSELNVNALELDDSALYLCASSLPAMNAEAFFGQGTRLTVV.

The DNA for the CDR3 is TGCGCCAGCAGCCACGATAACGGACAGGGACTCTATGGCTACACCTTC. Its protein product is CASSHDNGQGLYGYTF. The V gene is TRBV4-1, the J gene TRBJ1-2, with 8 bases fitting TRBD1. The CDR3 has 16 amino acids. V shed 3 bases, J shed 4 bases, and the junction held 10 bases outside the gene matches. Looked up from germline, CDR1 is MGHRA and CDR2 is YSYEKL.

The chain combines TRBV19 with TRBJ2-3, with D perhaps TRBD1 (6 bases). The length of the CDR3 is 15 residues. V was shortened by 6 bases and J by 2 bases, with 15 bases between the two germline ends. The germline V gene encodes CDR1 LNHDA and CDR2 SQIVND (reference sequence). The CDR3 spells CASRLGQGHTDTQYF. CDR3 nucleotides: TGTGCCAGTAGGCTAGGGCAGGGGCACACAGATACGCAGTATTTT.

This clone has only a few counts. The chain couples TRBV19 to TRBJ1-5, with TRBD1 matching 10 bases. Germline V gene lookup returns CDR1 LNHDA and CDR2 SQIVND (reference sequence). The CDR3 has 17 amino acids. V lost 3 bases to trimming and J lost 3 bases; unmatched junction nucleotides: 8. CDR3 sequence (DNA): TGTGCCAGTAGTATGGTAGGGACAGGGGCCGACAATCAGCCCCAGCATTTT. It codes for CASSMVGTGADNQPQHF.

Only one count was recorded for this clone. This rearrangement joins TRBV7-6 to TRBJ2-7; 8 nucleotides agree with TRBD1. CDR1 and CDR2 (germline): SGHVS, FNYEAQ. The CDR3 is 18 amino acids. Trimming removed 5 bases from V and 3 bases from J; junction bases left unmatched: 18. DNA of the CDR3: TGTGCCAGCAGCAACATTCTCCGACAGGGGAATCGGAACTACGAGCAGTACTTC. Encoded protein: CASSNILRQGNRNYEQYF.

In this sample, this clone turned up once. The chain combines TRBV10-3 with TRBJ2-5; D possibly corresponds to TRBD1 (6 bases). Trimming removed 3 bases at V and 5 bases at J, with 16 bases between. The CDR3 has 15 residues. Germline CDR1 ENHRY, CDR2 SYGVKD. The CDR3 bases are TGTGCCATCAGTGATGCCAGGGGAGCGCAGGAGACCCAGTACTTC. Amino acids: CAISDARGAQETQYF.

The chain couples TRBV5-1 to TRBJ2-3; D is perhaps TRBD1 or TRBD2 (5 bases each). CDR3 size: 14 residues. The germline V gene encodes CDR1 SGHRS and CDR2 YFSETQ. The V and J ends lost 4 bases and 3 bases respectively, with 12 bases between them. CDR3 sequence reads: CASSTTRETDTQYF. Here the CDR3 DNA reads TGCGCCAGCAGCACCACCAGGGAGACAGATACGCAGTATTTT.

In its sample, this clone was seen a few times. This chain links TRBV29-1 with TRBJ2-7, with 7 bases aligning to TRBD2. V trimming: 4 bases; J trimming: 7 bases; junction bases outside the gene matches: 10. CDR1 is SQVTM, CDR2 ANQGSEA, per germline. The CDR3 sequence is 13 residues long. The DNA of the CDR3 is TGCAGCGTTGTTGGCGGGAGTCTACGGGAGCAGTACTTC. Its translation: CSVVGGSLREQYF.

This rearrangement joins TRBV6-1 to TRBJ1-6; D might be TRBD1 (5 bases). CDR1 is MNHNS and CDR2 is SASEGT in the germline V gene. The CDR3 spans 15 residues. The V and J ends lost 0 bases and 7 bases respectively, with 10 bases between them. The CDR3 loop reads CASSEATEGNSPLHF. CDR3 coding DNA: TGTGCCAGCAGTGAAGCGACAGAGGGCAATTCACCCCTCCACTTT.

In its sample, this clone was seen a few times. V gene TRBV4-2 combines with J gene TRBJ2-1; 8 bases agree with TRBD2. Germline CDR1 reads LGHNA; CDR2 reads YNFKEQ. Trimming at V came to 3 bases and at J to 4 bases, leaving 5 bases not matched to a gene. This CDR3 is 15 amino acids long. The chain's CDR3 is CASSQAGGDYNEQFF. The CDR3 DNA follows: TGTGCCAGCAGCCAGGCGGGGGGAGATTACAATGAGCAGTTCTTC.

The genes are TRBV18 and TRBJ1-1; tentative D call: TRBD1 (6 bases). V was trimmed by 3 bases and J by 6 bases, leaving 23 bases between them. CDR1 and CDR2 (germline): KGHSH, LQKENI. The CDR3 has 17 residues. The CDR3 nucleotides are TGTGCCAGCTCACCTGAGGGCAGGGGTAGTAGTACACCTGAAGCTTTCTTT. Translation gives CASSPEGRGSSTPEAFF. Filled out from reference TRBV18 and TRBJ1-1, the complete variable domain reads NAGVMQNPRHLVRRRGQEARLRCSPMKGHSHVYWYRQLPEEGLKFMVYLQKENIIDESGMPKERFSAEFPKEGPSILRIQQVVRGDSAAYFCASSPEGRGSSTPEAFFGQGTRLTVV.

The rearrangement links TRBV30 to TRBJ2-3; the D gene could be TRBD1 or TRBD2 (5 bases each). Deletions cut 3 bases from V and 6 bases from J, with 19 bases between. The CDR3 is 15 residues long. From germline, CDR1 is GTSNPN and CDR2 SVGIG (reference sequence). CDR3 sequence: CAWRIPGRQTDTQYF. The DNA for the CDR3 is TGTGCCTGGAGGATCCCGGGACGGCAAACGGATACGCAGTATTTT.

Only one count was recorded for this clone. The V call is TRBV9, the J call TRBJ1-3; D uncertain. The V end lost 0 bases, the J end lost 0 bases, and 7 bases lay between the germline ends. This CDR3 region has 15 residues. Looked up from germline, CDR1 is SGDLS and CDR2 is YYNGEE. CDR3 in DNA: TGTGCCAGCAGCGTAGCTTCCAGCTCTGGAAACACCATATATTTT. Translation: CASSVASSSGNTIYF.

The sample holds a few counts of this clone. The chain has TRBV19 and TRBJ1-5; D remains unclear. CDR3 length: 19 amino acids. Germline assignment: CDR1 LNHDA and CDR2 SQIVND (reference sequence). The ends were cut back, 1 base at V and 0 bases at J, with 19 bases in the middle. The CDR3 coding sequence is TGTGCCAGTAGTATAGGTTCAGGAAGGCTGCTACATAGCAATCAGCCCCAGCATTTT. Its protein product is CASSIGSGRLLHSNQPQHF.

The chain joins TRBV11-3 to TRBJ2-3; D gene unclear. Trimming took off 5 bases at V and 3 bases at J, with 12 bases between the two ends. Germline CDR1 reads SGHNT; CDR2 reads YENEEA. The CDR3 totals 14 residues. The CDR3 DNA reads TGTGCCAGCAGCCTAGGGTACGGAACAGATACGCAGTATTTT. It codes for CASSLGYGTDTQYF.

The chain joins TRBV6-2 or TRBV6-3 to TRBJ2-1; 7 bases are shared with TRBD2. Germline V gene sequence: CDR1 MNHEY, CDR2 SVGEGT. With 0 bases clipped from V and 8 bases from J, the junction kept 10 bases outside the gene matches. The CDR3 contains 16 residues. CDR3 nucleotides: TGTGCCAGCAGTTACTCGATTCGGACTAGTAAGTATGAGCAGTTCTTC. Amino acids: CASSYSIRTSKYEQFF.

This chain links TRBV7-9 with TRBJ1-5; D is possibly TRBD1 (6 bases). Trimming left V 1 base short and J 7 bases short, with 11 bases between. The V gene's germline CDR1 is SEHNR and CDR2 FQNEAQ (reference sequence). CDR3 length equals 14 residues. The CDR3 loop is CASSLEDSKQPQHF. CDR3 DNA sequence: TGTGCCAGCAGCTTAGAGGACAGTAAACAGCCCCAGCATTTT.

The chain combines TRBV6-5 with TRBJ1-5; weak D call: TRBD1 (5 bases). Deletions cut 7 bases from V and 6 bases from J, with 13 bases between. In germline, CDR1 is MNHEY, CDR2 SVGAGI. The CDR3 loop spans 13 amino acids. In nucleotides, the CDR3 is TGTGCCAGCAAGGGGACCTTTGGTCAGCCCCAGCATTTT. Its protein is CASKGTFGQPQHF.

The rearrangement joins TRBV28 to TRBJ1-5; D is possibly TRBD1 (5 bases). The V end was cut by 7 bases, the J end by 0 bases, with 10 bases between. The germline CDR1 and CDR2 sequences are MDHEN and SYDVKM. There are 14 residues in the CDR3. The CDR3: CASKGGVSNQPQHF. CDR3 sequence (DNA): TGTGCCAGCAAGGGAGGGGTTAGCAATCAGCCCCAGCATTTT.

The chain recombines TRBV27 with TRBJ1-1; TRBD1 is a possible D gene (6 bases). The CDR3 has 14 residues. V lost 3 bases to trimming and J lost 7 bases, with 15 bases between them. Germline V gives CDR1 MNHEY, CDR2 SMNVEV (reference sequence). CDR3 sequence (DNA): TGTGCCAGCAGTTTCCAGTGGGGGCGCGATGAAGCTTTCTTT. Encoded protein: CASSFQWGRDEAFF.

This clone is termed medium-sized. The chain joins TRBV9 to TRBJ2-3; TRBD2 agrees at 10 bases. Germline CDR1 and CDR2: SGDLS and YYNGEE. Germline trimming cut 1 base from V and 6 bases from J; bases unmatched to any gene: 5. The CDR3 spans 15 residues. The CDR3: CASSVQRGGIDTQYF. The CDR3 DNA sequence: TGTGCCAGCAGCGTACAGCGGGGGGGCATCGATACGCAGTATTTT. Complete variable domain (other parts from reference TRBV9 and TRBJ2-3): DSGVTQTPKHLITATGQRVTLRCSPRSGDLSVYWYQQSLDQGLQFLIQYYNGEERAKGNILERFSAQQFPDLHSELNLSSLELGDSALYFCASSVQRGGIDTQYFGPGTRLTVL.